This TCR beta chain originates from a study of OX40 agonist ivuxolimab in advanced cancers. Study details: Patients' therapy was ivuxolimab, an antibody that acts as an agonist of OX40 (CD134). Two cutaneous melanoma patients and one hepatocellular carcinoma patient, three in all, had partial responses. Earlier anti-PD-1, anti-PD-L1 or anti-CTLA-4 therapy was permitted; roughly 37% had received some.

For this clone: Its cognate antigen is unknown.

General study points: Clonal expansion among partial responders at 0.1-3.0 mg/kg ranked near the lowest.

Produced via immunoSEQ multiplex PCR; TCRdb's table is partial and in-frame only. The table lists tens of thousands of clones, about nine tenths of them singletons. Source: CD4+ or CD8+ T cells sorted from blood, taken in a trial of the OX40 agonist ivuxolimab. The receptor was derived from an adult with an advanced solid tumor such as melanoma, head and neck, liver or kidney cancer.

CDR3 protein: CASRGTDRGVEKLFF. DNA of the CDR3: TGTGCCAGCAGGGGGACGGACAGGGGGGTTGAAAAACTGTTTTTT. The chain recombines TRBV2 with TRBJ1-4; 10 bases are shared with TRBD1. Looked up from germline, CDR1 is SNHLY and CDR2 is FYNNEI. The CDR3 runs 15 residues. Germline trimming cut 6 bases from V and 7 bases from J; bases unmatched to any gene: 8.